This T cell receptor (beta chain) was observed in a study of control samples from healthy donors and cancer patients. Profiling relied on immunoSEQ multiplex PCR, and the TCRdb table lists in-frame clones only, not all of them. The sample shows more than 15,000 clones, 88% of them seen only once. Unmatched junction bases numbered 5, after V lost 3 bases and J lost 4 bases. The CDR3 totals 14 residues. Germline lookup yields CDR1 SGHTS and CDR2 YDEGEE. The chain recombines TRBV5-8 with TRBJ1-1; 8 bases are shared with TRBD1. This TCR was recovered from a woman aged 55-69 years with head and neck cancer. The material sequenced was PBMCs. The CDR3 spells CASSSRGRGTEAFF. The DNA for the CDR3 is TGTGCCAGCAGCTCCAGGGGGCGAGGCACTGAAGCTTTCTTT.